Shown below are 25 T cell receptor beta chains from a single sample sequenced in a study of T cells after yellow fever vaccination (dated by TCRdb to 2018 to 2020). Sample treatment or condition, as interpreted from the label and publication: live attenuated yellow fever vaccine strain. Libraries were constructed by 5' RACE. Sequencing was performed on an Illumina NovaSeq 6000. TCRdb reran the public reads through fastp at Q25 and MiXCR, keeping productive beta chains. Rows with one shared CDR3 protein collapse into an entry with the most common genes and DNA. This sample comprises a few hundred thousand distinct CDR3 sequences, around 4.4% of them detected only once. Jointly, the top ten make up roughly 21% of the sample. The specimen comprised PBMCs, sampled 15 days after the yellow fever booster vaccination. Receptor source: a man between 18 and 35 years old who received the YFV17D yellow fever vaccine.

CDR3 residues: CSARRTGIGGSKLFF. CDR3 nucleotides: TGCAGTGCTAGAAGGACAGGGATAGGGGGGTCGAAACTGTTTTTT. V usage is TRBV20-1 and J usage is TRBJ1-4; TRBD1 matches at 8 bases. This CDR3 has 15 amino acids. Germline V gene data show CDR1 as DFQATT and CDR2 as SNEGSKA (reference sequence). V was pared by 2 bases and J by 11 bases, with 13 bases of the junction left unmatched.

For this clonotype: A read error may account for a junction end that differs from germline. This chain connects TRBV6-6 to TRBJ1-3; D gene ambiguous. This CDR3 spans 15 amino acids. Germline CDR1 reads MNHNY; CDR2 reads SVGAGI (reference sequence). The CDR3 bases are TGTGCCAGCAGTTACTCGAAGGAGTCTGGATACACCATATATTTT. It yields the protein CASSYSKESGYTIYF.

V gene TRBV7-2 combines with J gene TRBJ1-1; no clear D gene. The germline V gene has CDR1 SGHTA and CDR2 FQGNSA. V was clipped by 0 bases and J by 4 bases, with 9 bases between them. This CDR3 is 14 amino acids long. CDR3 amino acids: CASSLAALGTEAFF. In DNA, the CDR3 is TGTGCCAGCAGCTTAGCCGCGTTGGGCACTGAAGCTTTCTTT.

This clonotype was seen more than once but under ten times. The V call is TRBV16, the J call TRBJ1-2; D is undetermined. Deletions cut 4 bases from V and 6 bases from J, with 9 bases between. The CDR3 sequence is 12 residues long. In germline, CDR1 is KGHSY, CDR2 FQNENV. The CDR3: CASSPARDGYTF. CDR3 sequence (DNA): TGTGCCAGCAGCCCCGCTAGGGATGGCTACACCTTC.

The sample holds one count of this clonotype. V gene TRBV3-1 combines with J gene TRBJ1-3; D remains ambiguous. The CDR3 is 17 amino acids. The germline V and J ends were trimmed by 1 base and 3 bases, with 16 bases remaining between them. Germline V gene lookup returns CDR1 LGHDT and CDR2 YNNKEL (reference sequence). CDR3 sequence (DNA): TGTGCCAGCAGCCAAGTTCGTGCGGGGTCAGGTGGAAACACCATATATTTT. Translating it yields CASSQVRAGSGGNTIYF.

CDR3 loop: CSVVGLGTGVNEQFF. CDR3 sequence (DNA): TGCAGCGTTGTTGGCCTCGGGACAGGGGTGAATGAGCAGTTCTTC. The V call is TRBV29-1, the J call TRBJ2-1; TRBD1 matches at 10 bases. V lost 4 bases and J lost 7; bases outside the gene matches: 10. Germline assignment: CDR1 SQVTM and CDR2 ANQGSEA. The CDR3 contains 15 residues.

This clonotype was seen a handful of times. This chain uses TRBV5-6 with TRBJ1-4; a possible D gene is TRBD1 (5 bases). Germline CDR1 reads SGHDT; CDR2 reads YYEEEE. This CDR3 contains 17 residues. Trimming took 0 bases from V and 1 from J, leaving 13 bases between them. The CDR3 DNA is TGTGCCAGCAGCTTGGAGGGACTTAGAATAACTAATGAAAAACTGTTTTTT. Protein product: CASSLEGLRITNEKLFF.

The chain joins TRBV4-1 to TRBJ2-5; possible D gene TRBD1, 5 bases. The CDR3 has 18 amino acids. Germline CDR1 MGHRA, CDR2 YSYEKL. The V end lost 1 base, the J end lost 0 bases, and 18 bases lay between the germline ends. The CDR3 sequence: CASSQVRPQEKYQETQYF. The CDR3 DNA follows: TGCGCCAGCAGCCAAGTTAGGCCACAGGAAAAGTACCAAGAGACCCAGTACTTC.

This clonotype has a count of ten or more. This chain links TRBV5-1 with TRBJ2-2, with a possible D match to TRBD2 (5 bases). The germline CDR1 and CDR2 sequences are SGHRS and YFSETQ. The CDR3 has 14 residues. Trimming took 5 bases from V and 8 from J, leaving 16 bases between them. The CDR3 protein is CASRSGTTGGELFF. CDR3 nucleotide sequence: TGCGCCAGCAGATCCGGCACCACGGGAGGGGAGCTGTTTTTT.

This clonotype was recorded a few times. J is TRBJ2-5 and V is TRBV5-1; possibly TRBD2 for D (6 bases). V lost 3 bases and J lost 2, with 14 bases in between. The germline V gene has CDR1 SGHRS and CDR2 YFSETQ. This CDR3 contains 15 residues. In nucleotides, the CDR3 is TGCGCCAGCAGCTCTAGTGTGGGGACTCAAGAGACCCAGTACTTC. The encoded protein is CASSSSVGTQETQYF.

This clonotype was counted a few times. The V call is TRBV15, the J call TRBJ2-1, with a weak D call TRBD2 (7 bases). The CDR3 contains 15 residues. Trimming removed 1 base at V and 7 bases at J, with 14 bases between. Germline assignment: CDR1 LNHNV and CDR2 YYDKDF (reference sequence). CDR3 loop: CATSRAAGALNEQFF. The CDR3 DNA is TGTGCCACCAGCAGAGCGGCGGGGGCCTTGAATGAGCAGTTCTTC.

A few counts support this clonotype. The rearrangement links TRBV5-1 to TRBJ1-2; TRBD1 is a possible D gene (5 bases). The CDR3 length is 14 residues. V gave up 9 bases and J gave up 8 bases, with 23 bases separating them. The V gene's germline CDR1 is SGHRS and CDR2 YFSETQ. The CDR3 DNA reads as TGCGCCACCTCCTCGGGGCGGGCTGGGAGCGGCTACACCTTC. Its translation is CATSSGRAGSGYTF.

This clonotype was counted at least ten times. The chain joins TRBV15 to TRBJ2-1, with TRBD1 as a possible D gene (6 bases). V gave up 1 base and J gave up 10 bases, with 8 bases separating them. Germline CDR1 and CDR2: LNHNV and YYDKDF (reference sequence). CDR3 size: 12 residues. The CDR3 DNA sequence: TGTGCCACCAGCAGAGGAGGGACAGAGCAGTTCTTC. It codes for CATSRGGTEQFF.

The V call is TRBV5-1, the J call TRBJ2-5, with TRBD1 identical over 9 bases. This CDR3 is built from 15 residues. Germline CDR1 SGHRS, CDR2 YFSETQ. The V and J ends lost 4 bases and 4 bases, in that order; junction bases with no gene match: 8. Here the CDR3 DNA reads TGCGCCAGCAGCCCGCCCCGGGGACAGGGAGAGACCCAGTACTTC. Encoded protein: CASSPPRGQGETQYF.

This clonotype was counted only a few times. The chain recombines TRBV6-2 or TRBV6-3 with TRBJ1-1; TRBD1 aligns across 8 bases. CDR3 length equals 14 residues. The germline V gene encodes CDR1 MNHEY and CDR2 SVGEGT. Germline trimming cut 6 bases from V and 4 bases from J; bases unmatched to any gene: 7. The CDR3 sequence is CASRSGGIGTEAFF. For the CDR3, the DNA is TGTGCCAGCAGGTCAGGGGGCATCGGCACTGAAGCTTTCTTT.

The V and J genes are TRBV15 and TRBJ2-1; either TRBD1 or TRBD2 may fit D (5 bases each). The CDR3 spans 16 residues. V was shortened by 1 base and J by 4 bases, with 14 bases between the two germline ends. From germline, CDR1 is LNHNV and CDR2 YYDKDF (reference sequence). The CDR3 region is CATSRAGRIQYNEQFF. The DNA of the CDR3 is TGTGCCACCAGCAGAGCGGGGCGTATACAATACAATGAGCAGTTCTTC.

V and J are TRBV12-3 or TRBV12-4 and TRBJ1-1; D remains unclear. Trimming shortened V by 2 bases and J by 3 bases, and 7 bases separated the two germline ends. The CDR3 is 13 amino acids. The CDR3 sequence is CASSLMGYTEAFF. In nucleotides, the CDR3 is TGTGCCAGCAGTTTAATGGGGTACACTGAAGCTTTCTTT.

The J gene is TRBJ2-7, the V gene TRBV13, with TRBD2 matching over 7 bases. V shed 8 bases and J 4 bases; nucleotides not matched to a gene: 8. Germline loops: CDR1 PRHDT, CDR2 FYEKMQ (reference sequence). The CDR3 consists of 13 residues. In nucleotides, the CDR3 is TGTGCCAGCGGCCTTGGGGGGGGATACGAGCAGTACGTC. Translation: CASGLGGGYEQYV.

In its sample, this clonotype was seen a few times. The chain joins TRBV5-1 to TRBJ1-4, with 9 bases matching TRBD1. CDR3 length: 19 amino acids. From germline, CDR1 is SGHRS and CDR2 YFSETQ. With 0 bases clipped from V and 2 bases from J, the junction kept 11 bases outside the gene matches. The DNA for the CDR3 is TGCGCCAGCAGCTTGGGAATTGGGACAGGGACGCGGACTAATGAAAAACTGTTTTTT. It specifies CASSLGIGTGTRTNEKLFF.

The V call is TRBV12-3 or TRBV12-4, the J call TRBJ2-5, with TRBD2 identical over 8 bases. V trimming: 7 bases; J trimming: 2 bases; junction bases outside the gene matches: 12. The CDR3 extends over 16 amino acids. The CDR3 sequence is CASMWESGGPQETQYF. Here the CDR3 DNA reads TGTGCCAGCATGTGGGAAAGCGGGGGCCCACAAGAGACCCAGTACTTC.

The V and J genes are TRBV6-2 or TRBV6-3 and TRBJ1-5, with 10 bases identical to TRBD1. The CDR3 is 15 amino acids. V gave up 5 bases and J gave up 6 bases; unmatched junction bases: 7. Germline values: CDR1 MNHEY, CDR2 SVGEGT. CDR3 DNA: TGTGCCAGCAGTCACCGGGACAGGGGTGGTCAGCCCCAGCATTTT. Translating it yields CASSHRDRGGQPQHF.

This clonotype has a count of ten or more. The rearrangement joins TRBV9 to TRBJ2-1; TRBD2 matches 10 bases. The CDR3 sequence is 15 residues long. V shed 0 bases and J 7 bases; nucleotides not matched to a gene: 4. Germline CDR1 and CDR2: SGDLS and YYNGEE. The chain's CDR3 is CASSVGSGGLNEQFF. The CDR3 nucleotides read TGTGCCAGCAGCGTAGGTAGCGGGGGGTTAAATGAGCAGTTCTTC.

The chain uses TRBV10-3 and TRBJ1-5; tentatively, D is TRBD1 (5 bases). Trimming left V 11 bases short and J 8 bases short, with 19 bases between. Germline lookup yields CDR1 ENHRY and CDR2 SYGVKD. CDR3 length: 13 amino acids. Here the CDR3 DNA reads TGTGCCTCCCTAGGGGCCGTAGGGGAGCCCCAGCATTTT. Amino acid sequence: CASLGAVGEPQHF.

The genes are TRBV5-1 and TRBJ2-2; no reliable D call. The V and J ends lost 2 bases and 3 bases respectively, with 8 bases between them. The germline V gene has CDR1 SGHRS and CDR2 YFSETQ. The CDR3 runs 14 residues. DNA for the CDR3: TGCGCCAGCAGCTTTTTTCAGGACACCGGGGAGCTGTTTTTT. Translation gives CASSFFQDTGELFF.

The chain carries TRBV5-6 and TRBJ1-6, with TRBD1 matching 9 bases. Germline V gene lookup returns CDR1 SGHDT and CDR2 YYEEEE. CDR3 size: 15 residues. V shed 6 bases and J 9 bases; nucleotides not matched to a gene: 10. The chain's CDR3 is CASTPFGDRVSPLHF. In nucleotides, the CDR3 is TGTGCCAGCACCCCGTTCGGGGACAGGGTTTCACCCCTCCACTTT.